The 29 T cell receptor beta chains given below trace back to one sample, sequenced in a study of post-analysis software for immune sequencing data. The study's findings and limits: Five TRBV segments occurring more often in patients than controls included TRBV5-6, TRBV5-1 and TRBV20-1.

Sequencing libraries made from TCR beta cDNA carried unique molecular identifiers. TCRdb processed the PCR reads anew with MiXCR; each CDR3 protein has one entry. The repertoire includes hundreds of thousands of distinct CDR3 sequences, around 60% of them detected once, and about 11% sits in the top ten. The antigens these receptors bind are not known. The source material was blood. The receptors derive from a girl aged 2 to 10 with multiple sclerosis.

DNA for the CDR3: TGTGCCAGCAGTTCGGTGGGACAGGGGAGGGGTGAAGCTTTCTTT. As protein: CASSSVGQGRGEAFF. The genes are TRBV6-6 and TRBJ1-1; 10 nucleotides match TRBD1. Germline V gene lookup returns CDR1 MNHNY and CDR2 SVGAGI (reference sequence). The CDR3 is made up of 15 amino acids. V was pared by 4 bases and J by 7 bases, with 9 bases of the junction left unmatched.

J is TRBJ2-5 and V is TRBV20-1; TRBD2 matches 9 bases. The length of the CDR3 is 18 residues. Germline CDR1 DFQATT, CDR2 SNEGSKA (reference sequence). Germline trimming cut 0 bases from V and 4 bases from J; bases unmatched to any gene: 15. The CDR3 DNA is TGCAGTGCTAGAGATCTATCCTGGGCGGGAGGGCGACGAGAGACCCAGTACTTC. Its protein product is CSARDLSWAGGRRETQYF.

To note about this clonotype: A read error may be the cause here, since a much bigger clone is one base away. The gene calls are TRBV24-1 and TRBJ2-7, with D hard to call. CDR1 is KGHDR and CDR2 is SFDVKD in the germline V gene. The V end lost 8 bases, the J end lost 3 bases, and 1 base lay between the germline ends. The CDR3 is 9 residues long. The CDR3 sequence: CATIYEQYF. The CDR3 DNA sequence: TGTGCCACCATCTACGAGCAGTACTTC.

The genes are TRBV7-9 and TRBJ2-2; D is unclear. CDR1 is SEHNR and CDR2 is FQNEAQ in the germline V gene (reference sequence). This CDR3 contains 14 residues. Between the trimmed V and J ends, which lost 5 bases and 1 base, there was a span of 8 bases. The CDR3 DNA sequence: TGTGCCAGCAGCCATAGCAGGAACACCGGGGAGCTGTTTTTT. Its translation is CASSHSRNTGELFF.

This clonotype occurred a few times. The V and J genes are TRBV27 and TRBJ1-2; D unresolved. Germline values: CDR1 MNHEY, CDR2 SMNVEV (reference sequence). The length of the CDR3 is 13 residues. Trimming pared 3 bases from V and 8 bases from J, leaving 13 bases between. The DNA of the CDR3 is TGTGCCAGCAGTTTTCTCGCAGGTTCCGGCTACACCTTC. Amino acid sequence: CASSFLAGSGYTF.

This clonotype was detected only a few times. CDR3 sequence (DNA): TGTGCCAGCAGCCCCCGCAGGGGACAGGGGAACAATGAGCAGTTCTTC. As protein: CASSPRRGQGNNEQFF. This chain uses TRBV7-9 with TRBJ2-1, with 10 positions matching TRBD1. CDR1 is SEHNR and CDR2 is FQNEAQ in the germline V gene (reference sequence). J gave up 5 bases and V 5 bases, and 9 bases lay outside the gene matches. The CDR3 covers 16 residues.

The chain carries TRBV7-6 and TRBJ2-3, with D unclear. Trimming removed 3 bases from V and 5 bases from J, with 9 bases in between. Germline lookup yields CDR1 SGHVS and CDR2 FNYEAQ. The CDR3 consists of 13 residues. The CDR3 protein is CASSFAERDTQYF. In DNA form, the CDR3 reads TGTGCCAGCAGCTTCGCGGAGAGAGATACGCAGTATTTT.

In this sample, this clonotype turned up a few times. The rearrangement joins TRBV6-5 to TRBJ1-4, with 9 bases aligning to TRBD1. The CDR3 consists of 18 residues. The J segment lost 0 bases and the V segment lost 4 bases, leaving 9 bases of the junction unmatched. CDR1 is MNHEY, CDR2 SVGAGI, per germline. The CDR3: CASSSITGGDPTNEKLFF. CDR3 DNA sequence: TGTGCCAGCAGTTCCATAACAGGGGGCGATCCAACTAATGAAAAACTGTTTTTT.

This clonotype has only a few counts. CDR3: CATTLDRDYEQYF. For the CDR3, the DNA is TGTGCCACAACCCTAGACAGAGACTACGAGCAGTACTTC. The chain employs TRBV6-6 and TRBJ2-7; D is possibly TRBD1 (5 bases). Germline V gene sequence: CDR1 MNHNY, CDR2 SVGAGI (reference sequence). The CDR3 length is 13 residues. Trimming cost V 10 bases and J 3 bases, with 16 bases left between them.

This rearrangement joins TRBV10-3 to TRBJ2-7, with TRBD1 identical over 12 bases. V gave up 6 bases and J gave up 5 bases; unmatched junction bases: 2. From germline, CDR1 is ENHRY and CDR2 SYGVKD. This CDR3 region has 13 residues. The CDR3 reads CAIRGQGADEQYF. For the CDR3, the DNA is TGTGCCATCAGGGGACAGGGGGCTGACGAGCAGTACTTC.

CDR3: CATSETFGTGGSTDTQYF. CDR3 DNA: TGTGCCACCAGTGAAACTTTCGGGACAGGGGGTAGCACAGATACGCAGTATTTT. The rearrangement links TRBV24-1 to TRBJ2-3; TRBD1 matches at 11 bases. V shed 4 bases, J shed 0 bases, and the junction held 8 bases outside the gene matches. This CDR3 has 18 amino acids. In germline, CDR1 is KGHDR, CDR2 SFDVKD.

This clonotype has a single count. The chain joins TRBV20-1 to TRBJ2-1; perhaps TRBD2 as D (5 bases). Trimming stripped 0 bases from V and 10 bases from J, with 16 bases between. This CDR3 region has 14 residues. Germline CDR1 is DFQATT and CDR2 is SNEGSKA (reference sequence). As DNA, the CDR3 is TGCAGTGCTAGAGACCCACTAGGTCGTCACGAGCAGTTCTTC. Translated: CSARDPLGRHEQFF.

V is TRBV12-3 or TRBV12-4 and J is TRBJ2-5; possible D gene TRBD2, 5 bases. Deletions cut 6 bases from V and 10 bases from J, with 15 bases between. The CDR3 loop spans 12 amino acids. DNA for the CDR3: TGTGCCAGCAGCCCCACCAGACGGGGCCAGTACTTC. It encodes CASSPTRRGQYF.

As for this clonotype: The junction departs from the called germline gene at one end, perhaps through a read error. The rearrangement joins TRBV10-3 to TRBJ2-5; 8 bases align to TRBD2. The CDR3 covers 13 residues. Germline lookup yields CDR1 ENHRY and CDR2 SYGVKD. Written as DNA, the CDR3 is TGTACCATCAGTGAAAGCGGGAGAGAGACCCAGTACTTC. Protein product: CTISESGRETQYF.

The rearrangement joins TRBV7-8 to TRBJ2-1, with TRBD1 matching over 9 bases. V shed 5 bases, J shed 8 bases, and the junction held 10 bases outside the gene matches. The CDR3 totals 15 residues. Germline assignment: CDR1 SGHVS and CDR2 FQNEAQ. CDR3 residues: CASSPTGTGSHEQFF. Written as DNA, the CDR3 is TGTGCCAGCAGCCCAACCGGGACAGGGAGTCATGAGCAGTTCTTC.

Only a few counts were recorded for this clonotype. The rearrangement joins TRBV29-1 to TRBJ1-1; D perhaps matches TRBD1 (6 bases). CDR3 size: 12 residues. Germline V gene data show CDR1 as SQVTM and CDR2 as ANQGSEA. The V gene lost 6 bases and the J gene lost 12 bases, with 20 bases spanning the gap. Here the CDR3 reads CSVPKSEGETFF. The CDR3 region has the DNA TGCAGCGTCCCAAAGTCGGAGGGGGAAACTTTCTTT.

J is TRBJ2-1 and V is TRBV7-9; D is undetermined. The ends were cut back, 4 bases at V and 12 bases at J, with 7 bases in the middle. Germline V CDR1 and CDR2: SEHNR, FQNEAQ (reference sequence). The CDR3 sequence is 10 residues long. CDR3 coding DNA: TGTGCCAGCAGCTCAACCGGGCAGTTCTTC. This encodes CASSSTGQFF.

The chain uses TRBV5-1 and TRBJ2-7; D is undetermined. V was shortened by 2 bases and J by 0 bases, with 12 bases between the two germline ends. The CDR3 has 15 residues. Germline loops: CDR1 SGHRS, CDR2 YFSETQ. The CDR3 region is CASSLRDPYSYEQYF. The CDR3 coding sequence is TGCGCCAGCAGCTTAAGAGATCCTTACTCCTACGAGCAGTACTTC.

This clonotype has only a few counts. Here the CDR3 reads CSVVGDRGHEQYF. The CDR3 DNA reads TGCAGCGTTGTCGGGGACAGGGGCCACGAGCAGTACTTC. The V gene is TRBV29-1, the J gene TRBJ2-7, with 10 bases identical to TRBD1. Per the germline V gene, CDR1 is SQVTM and CDR2 is ANQGSEA. The CDR3 extends over 13 amino acids. Germline trimming cut 4 bases from V and 5 bases from J; bases unmatched to any gene: 5.

This clonotype has just a few counts. The CDR3 DNA reads as TGTGCCATCAGTGAGCCCCAGCGGGGGGCCACAGATACGCAGTATTTT. Amino acid sequence: CAISEPQRGATDTQYF. This sequence joins TRBV10-3 and TRBJ2-3; TRBD2 agrees at 9 bases. J gave up 2 bases and V 2 bases, and 5 bases lay outside the gene matches. Germline V gene lookup returns CDR1 ENHRY and CDR2 SYGVKD. This CDR3 is built from 16 residues.

The CDR3 nucleotides are TGCAGTGCTAGGGGGACTAGCGGGAAGGACGAGCAGTACTTC. This sequence encodes CSARGTSGKDEQYF. The chain couples TRBV20-1 to TRBJ2-7, with 13 bases matching TRBD2. J was trimmed by 5 bases and V by 3 bases; bases with no gene match: 4. Germline V gives CDR1 DFQATT, CDR2 SNEGSKA (reference sequence). This CDR3 comprises 14 residues.

This chain uses TRBV29-1 with TRBJ2-3, with D uncertain. The CDR3 contains 12 residues. The germline V gene encodes CDR1 SQVTM and CDR2 ANQGSEA. Trimming stripped 5 bases from V and 1 base from J, with 7 bases between. The CDR3 reads CSVRQGTDTQYF. Written as DNA, the CDR3 is TGCAGCGTTCGCCAGGGCACAGATACGCAGTATTTT.

The chain recombines TRBV12-3 or TRBV12-4 with TRBJ2-7, with 16 nucleotides matching TRBD2. With V trimmed by 5 bases and J by 7 bases, 2 bases remained unmatched. The CDR3 spans 14 residues. CDR3 sequence: CASSTGLAGGEQYF. The CDR3 nucleotides are TGTGCCAGCAGTACGGGACTAGCGGGAGGGGAGCAGTACTTC.

V is TRBV12-3 or TRBV12-4 and J is TRBJ1-2; 9 positions agree with TRBD1. The V gene end was trimmed by 4 bases and the J gene end by 5 bases; junction bases not matched to a gene: 5. There are 14 residues in the CDR3. The CDR3 is CASSYRGLWYGYTF. In DNA, the CDR3 is TGTGCCAGCAGTTACAGGGGGCTCTGGTATGGCTACACCTTC.

The V and J genes are TRBV12-3 or TRBV12-4 and TRBJ2-7; no definite D call. The J call may be mistaken, given a closer DNA end match to TRBJ2-5. This CDR3 is built from 15 residues. The CDR3 sequence: CASSLGLQEYSTQYF. In DNA, the CDR3 is TGTGCCAGCAGTTTGGGCCTACAAGAGTATTCGACCCAGTACTTC.

This chain uses TRBV5-1 with TRBJ2-5; 8 nucleotides align to TRBD2. V was pared by 0 bases and J by 2 bases, with 12 bases of the junction left unmatched. The CDR3 sequence is 18 residues long. Germline CDR1 is SGHRS and CDR2 is YFSETQ. This CDR3 reads CASSLEGSGVRNQETQYF. CDR3 sequence (DNA): TGCGCCAGCAGCTTGGAGGGTAGCGGGGTTCGAAATCAAGAGACCCAGTACTTC.

This chain joins TRBV9 and TRBJ2-2, with 8 bases that match TRBD1. The CDR3 is 16 residues long. V dropped 3 bases and J dropped 5; count of bases not matched to a gene: 9. Germline CDR1 and CDR2: SGDLS and YYNGEE. This CDR3 is CASSAPTGAGTGELFF. In DNA, the CDR3 is TGTGCCAGCAGCGCACCGACAGGGGCAGGGACCGGGGAGCTGTTTTTT.

This clonotype occurred once. V is TRBV7-9 and J is TRBJ2-4; the D gene is possibly TRBD2 (5 bases). With the DNA end fitting TRBJ2-7 better, the J assignment may be wrong. Germline V gene data show CDR1 as SEHNR and CDR2 as FQNEAQ (reference sequence). This CDR3 contains 15 residues. The CDR3 loop reads CASSLGAQEGYEQYF. CDR3 nucleotides: TGTGCCAGCAGCTTAGGGGCCCAAGAGGGCTACGAGCAGTACTTC.

V and J are TRBV20-1 and TRBJ2-1; 7 bases are shared with TRBD1. The CDR3 has 15 amino acids. The V and J ends lost 3 bases and 2 bases, in that order; junction bases with no gene match: 7. Germline CDR1 reads DFQATT; CDR2 reads SNEGSKA (reference sequence). The CDR3 loop is CSASPDRRTYNEQFF. CDR3 nucleotide sequence: TGCAGTGCTAGTCCGGACAGGAGGACCTACAATGAGCAGTTCTTC.